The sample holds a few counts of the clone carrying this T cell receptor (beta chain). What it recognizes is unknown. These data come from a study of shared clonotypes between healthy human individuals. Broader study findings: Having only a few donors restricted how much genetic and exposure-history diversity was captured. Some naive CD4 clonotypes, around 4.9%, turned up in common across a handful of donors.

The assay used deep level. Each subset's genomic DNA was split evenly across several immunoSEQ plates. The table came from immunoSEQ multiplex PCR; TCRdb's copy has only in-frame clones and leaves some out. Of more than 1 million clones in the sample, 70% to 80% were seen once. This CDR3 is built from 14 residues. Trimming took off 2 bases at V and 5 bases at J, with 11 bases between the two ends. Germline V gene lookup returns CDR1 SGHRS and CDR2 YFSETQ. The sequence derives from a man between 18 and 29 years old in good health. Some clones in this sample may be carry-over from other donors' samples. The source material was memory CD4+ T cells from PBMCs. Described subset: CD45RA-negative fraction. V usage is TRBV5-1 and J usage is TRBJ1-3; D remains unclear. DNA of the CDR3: TGCGCCAGCAGCTTCGCGGGAAGCAGAAACACCATATATTTT. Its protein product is CASSFAGSRNTIYF.